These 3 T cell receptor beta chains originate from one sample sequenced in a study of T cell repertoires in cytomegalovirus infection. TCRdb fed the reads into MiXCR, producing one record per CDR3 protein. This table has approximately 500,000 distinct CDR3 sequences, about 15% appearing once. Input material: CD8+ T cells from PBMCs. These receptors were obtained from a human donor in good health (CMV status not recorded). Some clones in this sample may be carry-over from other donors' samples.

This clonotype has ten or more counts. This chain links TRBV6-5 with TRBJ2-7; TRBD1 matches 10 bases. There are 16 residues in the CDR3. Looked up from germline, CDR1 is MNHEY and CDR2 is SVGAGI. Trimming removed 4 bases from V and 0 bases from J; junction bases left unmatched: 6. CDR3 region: CASSFGQGGISYEQYF. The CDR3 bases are TGTGCCAGCAGTTTCGGACAGGGGGGGATCTCCTACGAGCAGTACTTC.

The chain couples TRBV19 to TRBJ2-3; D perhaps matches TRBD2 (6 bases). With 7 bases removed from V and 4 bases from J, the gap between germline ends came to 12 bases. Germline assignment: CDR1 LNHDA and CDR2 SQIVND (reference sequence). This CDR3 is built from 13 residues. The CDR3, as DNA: TGTGCCAGTAACCCCTGGGGGGCAGATACGCAGTATTTT. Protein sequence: CASNPWGADTQYF.

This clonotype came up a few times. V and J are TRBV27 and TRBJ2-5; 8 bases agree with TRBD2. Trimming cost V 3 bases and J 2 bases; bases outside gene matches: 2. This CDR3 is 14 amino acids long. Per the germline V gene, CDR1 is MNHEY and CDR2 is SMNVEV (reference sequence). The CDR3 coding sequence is TGTGCCAGCAGTTTTGCGGGGGGACAAGAGACCCAGTACTTC. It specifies CASSFAGGQETQYF.